This T cell receptor (beta chain) was recovered during a study of T cell responses to AZD1222 COVID-19 vaccine. Looked up from germline, CDR1 is MNHEY and CDR2 is SVGEGT. The CDR3 spans 15 residues. V lost 7 bases to trimming and J lost 3 bases, with 16 bases between them. Libraries were prepared by immunoSEQ multiplex PCR; TCRdb keeps only in-frame clonotypes and omits some of them. The sample consists of 190,000 or so clones, around 90% of them appearing once. V gene TRBV6-2 or TRBV6-3 combines with J gene TRBJ1-5; D gene ambiguous. This clonotype was obtained from an adult who received the AZD1222 COVID-19 vaccine. Source: peripheral blood, taken 28 days after the second AZD1222 dose. The CDR3 DNA reads TGTGCCAGCACCCCGAGCGGAAATCCCAATCAGCCCCAGCATTTT. This encodes CASTPSGNPNQPQHF.